These 15 T cell receptor beta chains were sequenced from one sample in a study of T cell responses to AZD1222 COVID-19 vaccine. The data were produced by immunoSEQ multiplex PCR, yet TCRdb's version contains in-frame clones alone and is incomplete. Here the sample spans roughly 120,000 clones, about 90% being singletons. Sequences were derived from peripheral blood, sampled on day 0 of AZD1222 vaccination. Receptors were obtained from an adult in good health.

This clone appeared once. A junction boundary mismatches the germline segment, possibly from a read error. The V call is TRBV2, the J call TRBJ1-2, with 10 bases aligning to TRBD1. This CDR3 contains 10 residues. CDR1 is SNHLY and CDR2 is FYNNEI in the germline V gene. CDR3 nucleotide sequence: TGTGCCAGCAGAGGGACAGGGGCTTCCTTC. Translated: CASRGTGASF.

This clone turned up a few times. This rearrangement joins TRBV29-1 to TRBJ1-1; D possibly corresponds to TRBD1 (6 bases). Trimming cost V 6 bases and J 4 bases, with 18 bases left between them. The CDR3 runs 14 residues. From germline, CDR1 is SQVTM and CDR2 ANQGSEA. CDR3 protein: CSVGGGGAGTEAFF. CDR3 coding DNA: TGCAGCGTCGGCGGCGGGGGCGCGGGCACTGAAGCTTTCTTT.

This chain connects TRBV2 to TRBJ1-5; 9 bases are shared with TRBD1. J gave up 5 bases and V 1 base, and 9 bases lay outside the gene matches. This CDR3 contains 17 residues. Germline-derived CDR1 and CDR2 are SNHLY and FYNNEI. DNA of the CDR3: TGTGCCAGCAGTGAAGGGGCAACAGGGGGCCCCCATCAGCCCCAGCATTTT. Translated: CASSEGATGGPHQPQHF.

This chain joins TRBV7-8 and TRBJ2-7, with D uncertain. Trimming shortened V by 1 base and J by 3 bases, and 7 bases separated the two germline ends. CDR3 length: 13 residues. Germline CDR1 SGHVS, CDR2 FQNEAQ. In DNA, the CDR3 is TGTGCCAGCAGCTTAGGACGGGTCTACGAGCAGTACTTC. Protein sequence: CASSLGRVYEQYF.

DNA for the CDR3: TGTGCCAGTAGTTGGGGGGCCGGGGAGCTGTTTTTT. Translation: CASSWGAGELFF. The rearrangement links TRBV19 to TRBJ2-2; possible D gene TRBD2, 6 bases. The CDR3 is 12 residues long. Germline V gene data show CDR1 as LNHDA and CDR2 as SQIVND (reference sequence). Trimming pared 5 bases from V and 6 bases from J, leaving 7 bases between.

This sequence joins TRBV6-5 and TRBJ1-1, with TRBD1 matching over 8 bases. Germline CDR1 and CDR2: MNHEY and SVGAGI. The CDR3 totals 16 residues. Trimming removed 1 base from V and 0 bases from J; junction bases left unmatched: 4. The CDR3: CASSYLAGGLNTEAFF. As DNA, the CDR3 is TGTGCCAGCAGTTACTTGGCAGGGGGCCTGAACACTGAAGCTTTCTTT.

The chain uses TRBV5-1 and TRBJ1-4; perhaps TRBD1 as D (6 bases). This CDR3 is built from 16 residues. V was pared by 4 bases and J by 8 bases, with 21 bases between. CDR1 is SGHRS, CDR2 YFSETQ, per germline. In nucleotides, the CDR3 is TGCGCCAGCAGCCCCTACCTGGCACAGGGTCGGGAAAAACTGTTTTTT. This codes for CASSPYLAQGREKLFF. The whole variable domain, remainder taken from reference TRBV5-1 and TRBJ1-4, is KAGVTQTPRYLIKTRGQQVTLSCSPISGHRSVSWYQQTPGQGLQFLFEYFSETQRNKGNFPGRFSGRQFSNSRSEMNVSTLELGDSALYLCASSPYLAQGREKLFFGSGTQLSVL.

V gene TRBV28 combines with J gene TRBJ2-2, with a possible D match to TRBD2 (6 bases). The CDR3 sequence is 16 residues long. V was cut by 4 bases and J by 6 bases, with 18 bases left in between. The germline gives CDR1 MDHEN, CDR2 SYDVKM. The CDR3 sequence is CASSSTRDSFAGELFF. In DNA form, the CDR3 reads TGTGCCAGCAGTTCAACGAGGGACTCCTTTGCCGGGGAGCTGTTTTTT.

The V call is TRBV27, the J call TRBJ1-1; D not certain. The V gene lost 0 bases and the J gene lost 4 bases, with 15 bases spanning the gap. The CDR3 contains 16 residues. Germline V lookup: CDR1 MNHEY, CDR2 SMNVEV (reference sequence). The CDR3 loop reads CASSLSASTLSTEAFF. CDR3 DNA sequence: TGTGCCAGCAGTTTATCGGCCAGCACGCTAAGCACTGAAGCTTTCTTT.

This clone was picked up one time. The chain uses TRBV28 and TRBJ1-2; D might be TRBD1 (5 bases). Germline V gene lookup returns CDR1 MDHEN and CDR2 SYDVKM. The CDR3 is made up of 14 amino acids. V was trimmed by 6 bases and J by 7 bases, leaving 18 bases between them. The DNA of the CDR3 is TGTGCCAGCAGACTCCCCGGCGCAGGGCTTGGCTACACCTTC. This codes for CASRLPGAGLGYTF.

The gene calls are TRBV11-1 and TRBJ2-7, with D hard to call. This CDR3 is built from 13 residues. Trimming stripped 4 bases from V and 2 bases from J, with 9 bases between. Per germline, CDR1 SGHAT and CDR2 FQDESV (reference sequence). CDR3 nucleotides: TGTGCCAGCAGCTCGACTGCTACCTACGAGCAGTACTTC. It yields the protein CASSSTATYEQYF.

V and J are TRBV14 and TRBJ1-5; D is unresolved. The germline V and J ends were trimmed by 1 base and 5 bases, with 6 bases remaining between them. This CDR3 spans 13 amino acids. The V gene's germline CDR1 is SGHDN and CDR2 FVKESK. The chain's CDR3 is CASSQGTDQPQHF. CDR3 DNA: TGTGCCAGCAGCCAAGGAACCGATCAGCCCCAGCATTTT.

CDR3: CASSLRGGDYNEQFF. The CDR3 DNA is TGTGCCAGTTCACTCAGGGGGGGTGATTACAATGAGCAGTTCTTC. J is TRBJ2-1 and V is TRBV19; tentatively, D is TRBD1 or TRBD2 (7 bases each). The V gene lost 8 bases and the J gene lost 4 bases, with 18 bases spanning the gap. Per the germline V gene, CDR1 is LNHDA and CDR2 is SQIVND (reference sequence). The CDR3 is 15 amino acids.

This clone was picked up one time. The chain employs TRBV18 and TRBJ2-3, with a possible D match to TRBD1 (6 bases). CDR1 and CDR2 (germline): KGHSH, LQKENI. This CDR3 has 15 amino acids. V was clipped by 2 bases and J by 0 bases, with 9 bases between them. The CDR3 DNA reads as TGTGCCAGCTCACCAGTGGGGGCTAGCACAGATACGCAGTATTTT. Its translation is CASSPVGASTDTQYF.

J is TRBJ2-3 and V is TRBV18; 7 nucleotides agree with TRBD1. The V gene end was trimmed by 1 base and the J gene end by 5 bases; junction bases not matched to a gene: 6. The CDR3 spans 15 residues. Germline V gene sequence: CDR1 KGHSH, CDR2 LQKENI. In nucleotides, the CDR3 is TGTGCCAGCTCACCACAGACAGGGCAAGTAGATACGCAGTATTTT. It encodes CASSPQTGQVDTQYF. Together with reference TRBV18 and TRBJ2-3, the CDR3 gives the full variable domain: NAGVMQNPRHLVRRRGQEARLRCSPMKGHSHVYWYRQLPEEGLKFMVYLQKENIIDESGMPKERFSAEFPKEGPSILRIQQVVRGDSAAYFCASSPQTGQVDTQYFGPGTRLTVL.